These 14 T cell receptor beta chains were sequenced from one sample in a study of blood T cell repertoires in COVID-19. Using immunoSEQ multiplex PCR, the repertoire was profiled, and TCRdb retains in-frame clones only, with some absent. This table holds roughly 200,000 clones, about nine tenths found once. Material: PBMCs or T cells enriched from blood (not recorded which). Receptors were obtained from a man aged 25-45 years who had recovered from COVID-19.

As concerns this clone: The junction shows a germline mismatch at one end, possibly a read error. This sequence joins TRBV6-5 and TRBJ2-7, with 7 bases that match TRBD1. The CDR3 has 15 residues. Germline assignment: CDR1 MNHEY and CDR2 SVGAGI. The CDR3 loop reads CASSYSDRAAYEQYF. The DNA of the CDR3 is TGTGCCAGCAGCTACTCAGACAGGGCGGCCTACGAGCAGTACTTC.

The genes are TRBV4-3 and TRBJ2-2; TRBD1 aligns across 7 bases. The J segment lost 0 bases and the V segment lost 1 base, leaving 2 bases of the junction unmatched. The CDR3 totals 16 residues. The germline gives CDR1 LGHNA, CDR2 YSLEER. CDR3 DNA sequence: TGCGCCAGCAGCCAAGTGGGACAGACGAACACCGGGGAGCTGTTTTTT. The encoded protein is CASSQVGQTNTGELFF.

Notes on this clone: Other DNA sequences within the sample encode an identical CDR3. CDR3 sequence (DNA): TGTGCCAGCTCACCACGAAGACAGGATATGAACACTGAAGCTTTCTTT. Translation gives CASSPRRQDMNTEAFF. The gene calls are TRBV18 and TRBJ1-1; weak D call: TRBD1 (6 bases). This CDR3 has 16 residues. Trimming took off 1 base at V and 0 bases at J, with 12 bases between the two ends. Germline values: CDR1 KGHSH, CDR2 LQKENI.

This chain joins TRBV28 and TRBJ1-6; the match to TRBD1 covers 8 bases. The CDR3 length is 14 residues. Trimming took 6 bases from V and 7 from J; bases not matched to a gene: 5. CDR1 is MDHEN and CDR2 is SYDVKM in the germline V gene. CDR3 residues: CASRGRQGNSPLHF. The CDR3 DNA reads as TGTGCCAGCAGGGGGCGACAGGGGAATTCACCCCTCCACTTT.

This sequence joins TRBV12-3 or TRBV12-4 and TRBJ1-1, with TRBD1 matching over 9 bases. Losses at the gene ends were 6 bases for V and 4 bases for J; bases not matched to a gene: 3. The CDR3 covers 13 residues. This CDR3 is CASSQGQGTEAFF. The CDR3 bases are TGTGCCAGCAGCCAGGGACAGGGCACTGAAGCTTTCTTT.

This rearrangement joins TRBV4-1 to TRBJ2-3, with TRBD1 as a possible D gene (6 bases). The V end was cut by 3 bases, the J end by 2 bases, with 12 bases between. The CDR3 length is 15 residues. Germline lookup yields CDR1 MGHRA and CDR2 YSYEKL. CDR3 in DNA: TGCGCCAGCAGCCAGGGGGCACATTTCACAGATACGCAGTATTTT. Translated: CASSQGAHFTDTQYF.

This clone was observed a few times. The rearrangement uses TRBV30 and TRBJ2-7, with a weak D call TRBD1 (5 bases). V was shortened by 2 bases and J by 3 bases, with 14 bases between the two germline ends. The CDR3 totals 14 residues. Germline V lookup: CDR1 GTSNPN, CDR2 SVGIG (reference sequence). The CDR3: CAWSNLQEGYEQYF. The CDR3 DNA reads as TGTGCCTGGAGTAACCTACAGGAAGGCTACGAGCAGTACTTC.

This clone was seen a handful of times. This sequence joins TRBV6-5 and TRBJ2-1, with TRBD2 matching 12 bases. The trim removed 7 bases at V and 10 bases at J, leaving 8 bases unmatched. In germline, CDR1 is MNHEY, CDR2 SVGAGI. The CDR3 sequence is 14 residues long. The CDR3: CASKSPGTSGEQFF. The CDR3, as DNA: TGTGCCAGCAAATCCCCCGGGACTAGCGGGGAGCAGTTCTTC.

The chain is built from TRBV29-1 and TRBJ2-5; perhaps TRBD1 as D (5 bases). The V end lost 6 bases, the J end lost 4 bases, and 12 bases lay between the germline ends. Germline values: CDR1 SQVTM, CDR2 ANQGSEA. The CDR3 runs 12 residues. The CDR3 reads CSVMVGRETQYF. The CDR3 DNA follows: TGCAGCGTAATGGTGGGGCGAGAGACCCAGTACTTC.

This chain connects TRBV25-1 to TRBJ1-2, with D possibly TRBD1 on 5 matching bases. The CDR3 covers 13 residues. V lost 6 bases to trimming and J lost 8 bases, with 16 bases between them. Germline-derived CDR1 and CDR2 are MGHDK and SYGVNS. CDR3 sequence: CASRRPITGGYTF. In nucleotides, the CDR3 is TGTGCCAGCAGGAGACCAATTACAGGCGGCTACACCTTC.

The chain employs TRBV3-1 (or the pseudogene TRBV3-2) and TRBJ2-7; TRBD2 matches 11 bases. Unmatched junction bases numbered 6, after V lost 2 bases and J lost 6 bases. Per the germline V gene, CDR1 is LGHDT and CDR2 is YNNKEL (reference sequence). CDR3 length: 15 residues. The CDR3 reads CASSQHGTSGREQYF. The CDR3 region has the DNA TGTGCCAGCAGCCAACACGGGACTAGCGGTCGCGAGCAGTACTTC.

The J gene is TRBJ1-1, the V gene TRBV11-2; D is undetermined. The CDR3 is made up of 17 amino acids. The V and J ends lost 5 bases and 0 bases respectively, with 19 bases between them. Germline V CDR1 and CDR2: SGHAT, FQNNGV. CDR3 sequence reads: CASSPSKWYPVNTEAFF. The CDR3 DNA sequence: TGTGCCAGCAGCCCCAGTAAATGGTACCCTGTGAACACTGAAGCTTTCTTT.

The chain joins TRBV13 to TRBJ1-5, with D possibly matching TRBD1 (6 bases). This CDR3 has 16 amino acids. Germline lookup yields CDR1 PRHDT and CDR2 FYEKMQ (reference sequence). Trimming removed 0 bases at V and 5 bases at J, with 14 bases between. The CDR3 bases are TGTGCCAGCAGCTTAGGAGGGGGTGCGGTGGATCAGCCCCAGCATTTT. Translated: CASSLGGGAVDQPQHF.

The chain carries TRBV6-5 and TRBJ2-1; tentatively, D is TRBD2 (6 bases). V shed 7 bases and J shed 9 bases, with 16 bases lying between them. The CDR3 is made up of 13 amino acids. Germline CDR1 reads MNHEY; CDR2 reads SVGAGI. CDR3: CASTYSGGSEQFF. Here the CDR3 DNA reads TGTGCCAGCACTTATTCCGGGGGAAGTGAGCAGTTCTTC.